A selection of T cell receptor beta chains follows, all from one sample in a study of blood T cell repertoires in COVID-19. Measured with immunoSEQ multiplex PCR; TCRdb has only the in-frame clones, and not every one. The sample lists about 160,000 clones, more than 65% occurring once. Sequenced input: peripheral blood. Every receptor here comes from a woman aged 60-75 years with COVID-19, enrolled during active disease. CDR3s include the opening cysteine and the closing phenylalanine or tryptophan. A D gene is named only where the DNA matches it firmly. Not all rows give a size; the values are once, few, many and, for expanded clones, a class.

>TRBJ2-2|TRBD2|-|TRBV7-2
CASSSWGREAGELFF
TGTGCCAGCAGCTCTTGGGGGAGGGAGGCCGGGGAGCTGTTTTTT
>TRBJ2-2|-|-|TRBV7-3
CASKPDTNTGELFF
TGTGCCAGCAAGCCGGACACGAACACCGGGGAGCTGTTTTTT
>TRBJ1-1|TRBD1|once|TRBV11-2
CASSFGDRVNTEAFF
TGTGCCAGCAGCTTCGGGGACAGGGTGAACACTGAAGCTTTCTTT
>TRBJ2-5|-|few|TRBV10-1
CASSESLRWETQYF
TGCGCCAGCAGTGAGTCACTCCGTTGGGAGACCCAGTACTTC
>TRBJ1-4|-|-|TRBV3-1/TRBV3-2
CASSPHHVTANEKLFF
TGTGCCAGCAGCCCCCACCACGTTACGGCTAATGAAAAACTGTTTTTT
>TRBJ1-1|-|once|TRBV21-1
CASSTRDTQNTEAFF
TGTGCCAGCAGCACTCGGGACACCCAAAACACTGAAGCTTTCTTT
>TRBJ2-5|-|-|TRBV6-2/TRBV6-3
CASSYSGLLQETQYF
TGTGCCAGCAGTTACTCTGGGCTTCTCCAAGAGACCCAGTACTTC
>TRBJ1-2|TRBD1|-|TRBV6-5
CASSPPGQGTYGYTF
TGTGCCAGCAGTCCGCCGGGACAGGGGACGTATGGCTACACCTTC
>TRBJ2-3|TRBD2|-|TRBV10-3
CAISESLAGGPRRDTQYF
TGTGCCATCAGTGAGAGTCTAGCGGGAGGGCCCAGGCGAGATACGCAGTATTTT
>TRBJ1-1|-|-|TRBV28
CASSLQNTEAFF
TGTGCCAGCAGTTTACAGAACACTGAAGCTTTCTTT
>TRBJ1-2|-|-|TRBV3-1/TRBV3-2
CASSQDRGGYTF
TGTGCCAGCAGCCAAGATCGAGGGGGCTACACCTTC
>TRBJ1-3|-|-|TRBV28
CASSSSIARGNTIYF
TGTGCCAGCAGTTCATCCATAGCTAGAGGAAACACCATATATTTT
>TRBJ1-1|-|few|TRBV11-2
CASSFSHISEAFF
TGTGCCAGCAGCTTCAGTCACATAAGTGAAGCTTTCTTT
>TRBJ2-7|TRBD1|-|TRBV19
CASSPWTGTGIYEQYF
TGTGCCAGTAGTCCCTGGACCGGGACAGGGATCTACGAGCAGTACTTC
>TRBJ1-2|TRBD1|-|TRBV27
CASSSGGALYGYTF
TGTGCCAGCAGTTCAGGGGGCGCGCTCTATGGCTACACCTTC
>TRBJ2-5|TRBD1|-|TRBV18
CASSSPTGGYQETQYF
TGTGCCAGCTCATCGCCGACAGGGGGGTACCAAGAGACCCAGTACTTC
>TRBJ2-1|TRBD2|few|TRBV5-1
CASSLGGSLFDEQFF
TGCGCCAGCAGCTTGGGCGGGAGTCTATTCGATGAGCAGTTCTTC
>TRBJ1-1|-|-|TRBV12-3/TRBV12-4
CASTTTWVPEAFF
TGTGCCAGCACCACTACCTGGGTCCCTGAAGCTTTCTTT
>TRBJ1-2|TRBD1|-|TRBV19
CASSIGSGTGGADGYTF
TGTGCCAGTAGTATAGGTTCCGGGACAGGGGGCGCGGATGGCTACACCTTC
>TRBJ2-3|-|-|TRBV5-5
CASSWVGGALDTQYF
TGTGCCAGCAGCTGGGTTGGGGGCGCGTTGGATACGCAGTATTTT
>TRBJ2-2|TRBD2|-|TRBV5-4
CASSLANGLAGGGTGELFF
TGTGCCAGCAGCTTGGCCAACGGACTAGCGGGAGGGGGCACCGGGGAGCTGTTTTTT